The rows below give T cell receptor beta chains drawn from one sample of a study of T cell repertoires in cytomegalovirus infection. One entry per CDR3 protein results from TCRdb running MiXCR on the reads. Of 45,000 to 65,000 distinct CDR3 sequences listed, around 20% were seen once; the top ten hold around 80%. Which antigens these TCRs recognize remains unknown. The sample here was CD8+ T cells from cultured PBMCs, taken from culture after CMV antigen stimulation. The receptors were sampled from a human donor in good health (CMV status not recorded). Some clones in this sample may be carry-over from other donors' samples. Each CDR3 is given without its conserved first and last residue.

J	V	CDR3
TRBJ2-5	TRBV6-8	ASSYEGRRGTQY
TRBJ2-3	TRBV12-3/TRBV12-4	ASSLIAIRTDTQY
TRBJ1-5	TRBV2	ASSLTSGALNQPQH
TRBJ2-5	TRBV12-3/TRBV12-4	ASSLVPFQETQY
TRBJ2-1	TRBV28	ASSDVNNEQF
TRBJ2-7	TRBV2	ASSDWGDRGYEQY
TRBJ1-2	TRBV28	ASSPGVFGYT
TRBJ2-7	TRBV6-2/TRBV6-3	ASSPGFYEQY
TRBJ1-2	TRBV7-2	ASSLAPGTGVPYGYT
TRBJ1-1	TRBV7-6	ASSLVGTVNTEAF
TRBJ2-1	TRBV28	ASSSRVYREFEQF
TRBJ1-2	TRBV7-9	ASSSTGGRDT
TRBJ1-2	TRBV20-1	SARGQGAHGYT
TRBJ1-5	TRBV19	ASSMEHGSNQPQH
TRBJ1-1	TRBV19	ASIGTGLTEAF
TRBJ1-2	TRBV10-3	AISENLRQSGHGYT
TRBJ2-7	TRBV12-3/TRBV12-4	ASSGTSGLLYEQY
TRBJ2-1	TRBV9	ASSVAGTSGENEQF
TRBJ1-4	TRBV4-1	ASSRPPQDSLEKLF
TRBJ2-2	TRBV7-7	ASSTGYDHGELF
TRBJ1-3	TRBV7-2	ASMHGEANTIY
TRBJ1-5	TRBV12-3/TRBV12-4	ASSPHGSGNQPQH
TRBJ2-7	TRBV4-1	ASGGGQGIYEQY
TRBJ2-1	TRBV6-2/TRBV6-3	ASSFTLGGNEQF
TRBJ2-7	TRBV7-8	ASSLLSSHRTDSGFSYEQY
TRBJ1-1	TRBV7-9	ASSSLSTDRHPEAF
TRBJ2-7	TRBV7-2	ASSSTSGGPYEQY
TRBJ2-2	TRBV24-1	ATSDFHTGELF
TRBJ2-7	TRBV6-1	ASIVRRGARYEQY
TRBJ2-5	TRBV6-1	ASSEELGRTVAKETQY
TRBJ2-1	TRBV7-2	ASRARDRGAYNEQF
TRBJ1-6	TRBV7-6	ASSLRGQGGSPLH
TRBJ2-7	TRBV19	ASSIDHPGSAYEQY
TRBJ1-1	TRBV28	ASSLGPQRNTEAF
TRBJ2-7	TRBV29-1	SVESVLGGREQY
TRBJ1-5	TRBV4-1	ASSPDRRADQPQH
TRBJ2-2	TRBV6-2/TRBV6-3	ASSYDRGHTGELF
TRBJ1-1	TRBV6-1	ASSERHRGPTEAF
TRBJ1-1	TRBV7-9	ASSFRQGGRTEAF
TRBJ2-1	TRBV27	DSRPTLAGGLNEQF
TRBJ1-1	TRBV7-6	ASSADRANTEAF
TRBJ1-1	TRBV6-1	ASSEGGEVMNTEAF
TRBJ1-1	TRBV7-6	ASSSLFSDRSREAF
TRBJ1-6	TRBV4-1	ASSGGGSYNSPLH
TRBJ1-1	TRBV12-3/TRBV12-4	ASTQASLYTEAF
TRBJ1-1	TRBV20-1	SARDYRGAGNTEAF
TRBJ2-7	TRBV7-2	ASSPMGYEQY
TRBJ2-7	TRBV7-6	ASSTGTEQY